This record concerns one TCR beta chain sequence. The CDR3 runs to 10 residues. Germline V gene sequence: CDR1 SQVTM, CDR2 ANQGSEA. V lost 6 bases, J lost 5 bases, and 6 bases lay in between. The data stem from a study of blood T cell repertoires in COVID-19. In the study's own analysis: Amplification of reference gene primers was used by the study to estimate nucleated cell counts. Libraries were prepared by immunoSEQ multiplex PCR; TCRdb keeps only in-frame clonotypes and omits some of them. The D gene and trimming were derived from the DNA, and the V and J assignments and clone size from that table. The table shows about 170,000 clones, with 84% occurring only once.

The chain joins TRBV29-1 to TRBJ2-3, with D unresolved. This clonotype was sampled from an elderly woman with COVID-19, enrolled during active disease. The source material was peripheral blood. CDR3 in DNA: TGCAGCGTGCGCTTAGATACGCAGTATTTT. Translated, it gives CSVRLDTQYF.